One sample yielded the 11 T cell receptor beta chains listed below, sequenced in a study of blood T cell repertoires in COVID-19. Method: immunoSEQ multiplex PCR; TCRdb's copy keeps in-frame clones and lacks some. The repertoire holds about 270,000 clones, with over 75% as singletons. The sample was PBMCs or T cells enriched from blood (not recorded which). The receptors originated from a woman aged 45-65 years with acute COVID-19.

This clone was picked up a small number of times. J is TRBJ2-1 and V is TRBV19; no clear D gene. The CDR3 length is 12 residues. With 5 bases removed from V and 8 bases from J, the gap between germline ends came to 10 bases. Germline CDR1 reads LNHDA; CDR2 reads SQIVND (reference sequence). CDR3 region: CASSRSLDEQFF. As DNA, the CDR3 is TGTGCCAGTAGTCGGTCCCTGGATGAGCAGTTCTTC.

This sequence joins TRBV6-5 and TRBJ1-1, with D tentatively TRBD1 (6 bases). Germline V lookup: CDR1 MNHEY, CDR2 SVGAGI. This CDR3 is built from 16 residues. Trimming removed 1 base at V and 1 base at J, with 13 bases between. In DNA form, the CDR3 reads TGTGCCAGCAGTTACTACTTCTCGGACAGGAACACTGAAGCTTTCTTT. Protein: CASSYYFSDRNTEAFF.

This clone was observed a single time. The rearrangement uses TRBV6-5 and TRBJ2-2; D uncertain. CDR3 size: 11 residues. With 4 bases removed from V and 5 bases from J, the gap between germline ends came to 2 bases. From germline, CDR1 is MNHEY and CDR2 SVGAGI. In DNA, the CDR3 is TGTGCCAGCAGTTTAACCGGGGAGCTGTTTTTT. Translated, it gives CASSLTGELFF.

This sequence joins TRBV7-2 and TRBJ1-6; 9 positions match TRBD1. J was trimmed by 10 bases and V by 1 base; bases with no gene match: 5. CDR1 is SGHTA, CDR2 FQGNSA, per germline. The CDR3 has 15 amino acids. CDR3 nucleotide sequence: TGTGCCAGCAGCTTAGTCGGGACAGGGAACTCACCCCTCCACTTT. As protein: CASSLVGTGNSPLHF. Drawing the rest from reference TRBV7-2 and TRBJ1-6, the complete variable domain is GAGVSQSPSNKVTEKGKDVELRCDPISGHTALYWYRQSLGQGLEFLIYFQGNSAPDKSGLPSDRFSAERTGGSVSTLTIQRTQQEDSAVYLCASSLVGTGNSPLHFGNGTRLTVT.

DNA of the CDR3: TGCGCCAGCAGCGCCGTACGAGGGCTTTATAGCACTGAAGCTTTCTTT. Protein sequence: CASSAVRGLYSTEAFF. V gene TRBV5-1 combines with J gene TRBJ1-1; unclear D gene. Germline CDR1 SGHRS, CDR2 YFSETQ. This CDR3 contains 16 residues. V lost 4 bases and J 4 bases, leaving 20 bases between the germline ends.

The chain links TRBV4-1 to TRBJ2-3; 8 nucleotides line up with TRBD1. CDR1 MGHRA and CDR2 YSYEKL come from the germline V gene. Losses at the gene ends were 0 bases for V and 5 bases for J; bases not matched to a gene: 10. The CDR3 is 17 amino acids. CDR3 sequence reads: CASSQEDRGDSKDTQYF. The CDR3 bases are TGCGCCAGCAGCCAAGAAGACAGGGGCGACTCCAAAGATACGCAGTATTTT.

This rearrangement joins TRBV13 to TRBJ1-1, with 7 bases aligning to TRBD1. Germline lookup yields CDR1 PRHDT and CDR2 FYEKMQ (reference sequence). Germline trimming cut 7 bases from V and 1 base from J; bases unmatched to any gene: 6. The CDR3 loop spans 14 amino acids. Written as DNA, the CDR3 is TGTGCCAGCAAACTAGGGGGCGCGAACACTGAAGCTTTCTTT. This translates into CASKLGGANTEAFF.

V gene TRBV5-1 combines with J gene TRBJ1-2; weak D call: TRBD1 (5 bases). The germline V gene encodes CDR1 SGHRS and CDR2 YFSETQ. Trimming took off 4 bases at V and 2 bases at J, with 9 bases between the two ends. The CDR3 is made up of 13 amino acids. The CDR3 region is CASSIDRNYGYTF. The CDR3 DNA is TGCGCCAGCAGCATAGACAGAAACTATGGCTACACCTTC.

This clone was detected only a few times. The rearrangement joins TRBV7-6 to TRBJ2-7; tentatively, D is TRBD1 (5 bases). The ends were cut back, 1 base at V and 0 bases at J, with 16 bases in the middle. Germline CDR1 SGHVS, CDR2 FNYEAQ. The CDR3 loop spans 17 amino acids. The CDR3 is CASSLGSGASSSYEQYF. Written as DNA, the CDR3 is TGTGCCAGCAGCTTAGGAAGTGGGGCTTCGAGCTCCTACGAGCAGTACTTC.

The V and J genes are TRBV3-1 (or the pseudogene TRBV3-2) and TRBJ2-1; 13 bases fit TRBD2. The CDR3 is 16 residues long. V gave up 3 bases and J gave up 9 bases; unmatched junction bases: 8. Germline V gives CDR1 LGHDT, CDR2 YNNKEL (reference sequence). The chain's CDR3 is CASSHDTSGGAVEQFF. DNA for the CDR3: TGTGCCAGCAGCCATGACACTAGCGGGGGGGCGGTTGAGCAGTTCTTC.

The rearrangement links TRBV21-1 to TRBJ2-5; the tabulated D call, TRBD1, remains unverified against the DNA. TRBV21-1 is an annotated pseudogene. CDR3 length: 18 amino acids. For the CDR3, the DNA is TGTGCCCGGACCAAGGACGGGACAGGGGAACCGAGCCAAGAGACCCAGTACTTC. Its translation is CARTKDGTGEPSQETQYF.